Presented here are 26 T cell receptor beta chains from one specimen sequenced in a study of blood T cell repertoires in COVID-19. Profiled with immunoSEQ multiplex PCR; TCRdb holds only in-frame clones, not every one. The profile shows roughly 58,000 clones, 65% to 85% of them singletons. Sequencing was done on a sample of PBMCs or T cells enriched from blood (not recorded which). These receptors came from a woman aged 55 to 70 who had been exposed to COVID-19.

This clone has a single count. The chain uses TRBV10-2 and TRBJ1-2; 7 nucleotides line up with TRBD1. The ends lost 7 bases at V and 2 bases at J; junction bases unmatched: 4. Per germline, CDR1 WSHSY and CDR2 SAAADI. The CDR3 totals 13 residues. The CDR3 DNA follows: TGCGCCAGCACTCCGACAGGGAACTATGGCTACACCTTC. This encodes CASTPTGNYGYTF.

The V gene is TRBV4-3, the J gene TRBJ1-6; TRBD1 is a possible D gene (5 bases). This CDR3 region has 13 residues. Germline CDR1 LGHNA, CDR2 YSLEER. V dropped 0 bases and J dropped 8 bases, with 5 bases sitting between them. The CDR3 nucleotides read TGCGCCAGCAGCCAAGACAGGGATTCACCCCTCCACTTT. Translation: CASSQDRDSPLHF.

This chain uses TRBV2 with TRBJ2-1; TRBD2 aligns across 10 bases. The germline V gene encodes CDR1 SNHLY and CDR2 FYNNEI. The CDR3 is 13 amino acids. The ends lost 5 bases at V and 8 bases at J; junction bases unmatched: 3. Here the CDR3 reads CASSLLAGHEQFF. Written as DNA, the CDR3 is TGTGCCAGCAGTTTACTAGCGGGGCATGAGCAGTTCTTC.

The V call is TRBV28, the J call TRBJ1-2, with a weak D call TRBD1 (6 bases). V was pared by 6 bases and J by 1 base, with 12 bases between. The CDR3 extends over 14 amino acids. The germline CDR1 and CDR2 sequences are MDHEN and SYDVKM. The CDR3 bases are TGTGCCAGCAGCCCAGGACAGCGTAACTATGGCTACACCTTC. Its translation is CASSPGQRNYGYTF.

This clone showed up just once. The chain's CDR3 is CASSEATSWAQNYGYTF. Written as DNA, the CDR3 is TGTGCCAGCAGTGAAGCAACGTCCTGGGCACAGAACTATGGCTACACCTTC. The V and J genes are TRBV6-1 and TRBJ1-2, with no clear D. Germline V gene lookup returns CDR1 MNHNS and CDR2 SASEGT. The ends were cut back, 0 bases at V and 2 bases at J, with 16 bases in the middle. CDR3 length equals 17 residues.

This clone was recorded a few times. The chain recombines TRBV7-2 with TRBJ2-7; 10 bases are shared with TRBD2. J was trimmed by 12 bases and V by 1 base; bases with no gene match: 6. Germline assignment: CDR1 SGHTA and CDR2 FQGNSA. The CDR3 extends over 13 amino acids. The CDR3 bases are TGTGCCAGCAGCTTAGAGCGTAGCGGGAGGTGGTACTTC. It translates to CASSLERSGRWYF.

V gene TRBV11-2 combines with J gene TRBJ2-1, with D tentatively TRBD1 (6 bases). Germline V gives CDR1 SGHAT, CDR2 FQNNGV. The CDR3 loop spans 14 amino acids. The ends were cut back, 5 bases at V and 5 bases at J, with 13 bases in the middle. The CDR3 bases are TGTGCCAGCAGCAAGCGGACAGTGCACAATGAGCAGTTCTTC. Its translation: CASSKRTVHNEQFF.

V is TRBV7-2 and J is TRBJ1-6; D unclear. The germline gives CDR1 SGHTA, CDR2 FQGNSA. The length of the CDR3 is 14 residues. Trimming cost V 1 base and J 9 bases, with 10 bases left between them. This CDR3 is CASSLVGRGSPLHF. For the CDR3, the DNA is TGTGCCAGCAGCTTAGTTGGGCGGGGTTCACCCCTCCACTTT.

The chain is built from TRBV2 and TRBJ2-7; D gene unclear. Germline CDR1 SNHLY, CDR2 FYNNEI. Trimming removed 4 bases from V and 1 base from J, with 8 bases in between. The length of the CDR3 is 13 residues. The CDR3 region is CASSGARSYEQYF. In nucleotides, the CDR3 is TGTGCCAGCAGTGGGGCCCGATCCTACGAGCAGTACTTC.

This chain connects TRBV7-2 to TRBJ2-7; 9 positions match TRBD1. CDR3 size: 16 residues. Germline lookup yields CDR1 SGHTA and CDR2 FQGNSA. The junction had 12 bases not matched to a gene; V was cut back by 5 bases and J by 4 bases. CDR3 protein: CASSPSTGGIVYEQYF. The CDR3 DNA reads TGTGCCAGCAGCCCCTCCACAGGGGGCATAGTGTACGAGCAGTACTTC.

The rearrangement links TRBV6-5 to TRBJ2-4; TRBD2 matches at 13 bases. This CDR3 contains 15 residues. The junction had 4 bases not matched to a gene; V was cut back by 5 bases and J by 6 bases. Germline CDR1 and CDR2: MNHEY and SVGAGI. The CDR3 nucleotides read TGTGCCAGCAGTCGGACTAGCGGGAGTAGAAACATTCAGTACTTC. This gives the protein CASSRTSGSRNIQYF.

The chain joins TRBV7-2 to TRBJ2-1; D uncertain. With 1 base removed from V and 0 bases from J, the gap between germline ends came to 13 bases. The CDR3 sequence is 17 residues long. Germline V gene sequence: CDR1 SGHTA, CDR2 FQGNSA. CDR3 region: CASSLVHLGSSYNEQFF. The CDR3 DNA sequence: TGTGCCAGCAGCTTAGTTCACTTGGGCAGCTCCTACAATGAGCAGTTCTTC.

This clone was seen once. The CDR3 is CASSPQGQGGGQPQHF. CDR3 nucleotide sequence: TGTGCCAGCTCACCACAGGGACAGGGCGGCGGTCAGCCCCAGCATTTT. The rearrangement uses TRBV18 and TRBJ1-5, with 9 nucleotides matching TRBD1. Trimming cost V 1 base and J 6 bases; bases outside gene matches: 7. Germline CDR1 and CDR2: KGHSH and LQKENI. The CDR3 length is 16 residues.

This chain links TRBV24-1 with TRBJ2-3; possibly TRBD1 for D (5 bases). Deletions cut 4 bases from V and 4 bases from J, with 8 bases between. From germline, CDR1 is KGHDR and CDR2 SFDVKD. The CDR3 is made up of 13 amino acids. CDR3 in DNA: TGTGCCACCAGTGACTCAGGGTCAGATACGCAGTATTTT. This gives the protein CATSDSGSDTQYF.

The V gene is TRBV5-4, the J gene TRBJ1-4; D is unresolved. Germline CDR1 reads SGHNT; CDR2 reads YYREEE (reference sequence). V was cut by 2 bases and J by 6 bases, with 8 bases left in between. This CDR3 has 13 amino acids. CDR3 sequence: CASSFGVHEKLFF. In DNA form, the CDR3 reads TGTGCCAGCAGCTTCGGGGTACATGAAAAACTGTTTTTT.

The rearrangement joins TRBV6-5 to TRBJ1-2, with D perhaps TRBD1 (5 bases). Germline V CDR1 and CDR2: MNHEY, SVGAGI. Deletions cut 7 bases from V and 3 bases from J, with 9 bases between. CDR3 size: 12 residues. CDR3 residues: CASTRGDYGYTF. The CDR3 coding sequence is TGTGCCAGCACTCGGGGGGACTATGGCTACACCTTC.

This sequence joins TRBV12-3 or TRBV12-4 and TRBJ2-3, with TRBD2 matching over 10 bases. The V segment lost 6 bases and the J segment 6 bases; nucleotides outside the gene matches: 3. There are 13 residues in the CDR3. CDR3 sequence: CASRAGLADTQYF. The CDR3 DNA reads as TGTGCCAGCAGGGCGGGACTAGCGGATACGCAGTATTTT.

The chain links TRBV6-6 to TRBJ2-4; TRBD2 matches 8 bases. V gave up 2 bases and J gave up 9 bases; unmatched junction bases: 6. Germline loops: CDR1 MNHNY, CDR2 SVGAGI (reference sequence). This CDR3 is 14 amino acids long. CDR3 in amino acids: CASSYAGGGGIQYF. Written as DNA, the CDR3 is TGTGCCAGCAGTTACGCCGGGGGGGGTGGCATTCAGTACTTC.

The chain links TRBV28 to TRBJ2-7; 7 bases are shared with TRBD1. This CDR3 is built from 13 residues. Germline CDR1 and CDR2: MDHEN and SYDVKM. Germline trimming cut 11 bases from V and 6 bases from J; bases unmatched to any gene: 13. CDR3 region: CAGQGGRGLEQYF. The CDR3 DNA sequence: TGTGCCGGACAAGGGGGAAGGGGGCTCGAGCAGTACTTC.

This clone came up once. The rearrangement uses TRBV7-8 and TRBJ1-3; a possible D gene is TRBD1 (5 bases). The germline gives CDR1 SGHVS, CDR2 FQNEAQ. Deletions cut 5 bases from V and 1 base from J, with 15 bases between. There are 16 residues in the CDR3. The chain's CDR3 is CASSVGTWSSGNTIYF. The CDR3, as DNA: TGTGCCAGCAGCGTTGGGACTTGGTCATCTGGAAACACCATATATTTT.

Turning to this clone: At one boundary the junction diverges from the germline segment, which might be a read error. This rearrangement joins TRBV19 to TRBJ2-3; 10 nucleotides match TRBD2. Per the germline V gene, CDR1 is LNHDA and CDR2 is SQIVND (reference sequence). This CDR3 region has 15 residues. The CDR3 bases are TGTGCAAGTAACCGAGCGGGGGGGCCCGGCGATACGCAGTATTTT. Protein sequence: CASNRAGGPGDTQYF.

The chain recombines TRBV13 with TRBJ2-1, with 8 bases aligning to TRBD2. Looked up from germline, CDR1 is PRHDT and CDR2 is FYEKMQ (reference sequence). This CDR3 spans 16 amino acids. With 5 bases clipped from V and 4 bases from J, the junction kept 10 bases outside the gene matches. The CDR3 bases are TGTGCCAGCAGCACCGGGGGGGTTCCTGTGTACAATGAGCAGTTCTTC. Amino acid sequence: CASSTGGVPVYNEQFF.

The rearrangement links TRBV7-6 to TRBJ2-4; tentative D call: TRBD1 (5 bases). V lost 5 bases and J lost 8, with 19 bases in between. The CDR3 runs 15 residues. Germline V gene sequence: CDR1 SGHVS, CDR2 FNYEAQ. CDR3 region: CASSGLRTRGDIQYF. DNA of the CDR3: TGTGCCAGCAGCGGCCTGCGGACACGCGGAGACATTCAGTACTTC. Drawing the rest from reference TRBV7-6 and TRBJ2-4, the complete variable domain is GAGVSQSPRYKVTKRGQDVALRCDPISGHVSLYWYRQALGQGPEFLTYFNYEAQQDKSGLPNDRFSAERPEGSISTLTIQRTEQRDSAMYRCASSGLRTRGDIQYFGAGTRLSVL.

The rearrangement joins TRBV28 to TRBJ1-1; D gene uncertain. Germline V gene data show CDR1 as MDHEN and CDR2 as SYDVKM. The ends were cut back, 5 bases at V and 6 bases at J, with 10 bases in the middle. The CDR3 length is 12 residues. This chain's CDR3 is CASSPPRAEAFF. In DNA, the CDR3 is TGTGCCAGCAGTCCCCCGCGCGCTGAAGCTTTCTTT. Looking up the rest from reference TRBV28 and TRBJ1-1 gives the full variable domain: DVKVTQSSRYLVKRTGEKVFLECVQDMDHENMFWYRQDPGLGLRLIYFSYDVKMKEKGDIPEGYSVSREKKERFSLILESASTNQTSMYLCASSPPRAEAFFGQGTRLTVV.

The rearrangement uses TRBV28 and TRBJ1-2; no reliable D call. Germline V lookup: CDR1 MDHEN, CDR2 SYDVKM. Trimming stripped 6 bases from V and 2 bases from J, with 13 bases between. The CDR3 length is 14 residues. DNA of the CDR3: TGTGCCAGCAGCCCCCCCCGAGCGAACTATGGCTACACCTTC. It encodes CASSPPRANYGYTF.

This clone was counted once. In DNA form, the CDR3 reads TGTGCCAGCAGCTTGAGGGCGAGCTATGGCTACACCTTC. Its protein is CASSLRASYGYTF. The chain uses TRBV7-9 and TRBJ1-2, with D uncertain. V was clipped by 3 bases and J by 4 bases, with 9 bases between them. The CDR3 extends over 13 amino acids. CDR1 is SEHNR, CDR2 FQNEAQ, per germline (reference sequence).